This T cell receptor (beta chain) originates from a study of blood T cells in healthy people across ages. To note about this clonotype: The antigen is unknown.

A second roughly 7 to 11 cycle PCR used barcoded and J-beta primers. TCRdb itself ran the 5' RACE reads through MiXCR, one entry per CDR3 protein. The data contain 1,100,000 or so distinct CDR3 sequences, 40% to 50% of them singletons. CDR1 is LNHNV, CDR2 YYDKDF, per germline (reference sequence). V gave up 0 bases and J gave up 3 bases, with 18 bases separating them. The CDR3 has 17 residues. Study-level findings and limits: Greater diversity and more naive CD4+ cells were seen in long-lived donors than in aged donors. In the absence of known donor CMV status, changes in expanded clonotypes were possibly confounded.

The origin of this receptor is a woman aged 55-69 years in good health. The rearrangement links TRBV15 to TRBJ2-7, with TRBD2 as a possible D gene (6 bases). Source material: blood. The CDR3 DNA sequence: TGTGCCACCAGCAGAGATTTTTCCGGGTTGGGGGGCTACGAGCAGTACTTC. Translating gives CATSRDFSGLGGYEQYF.